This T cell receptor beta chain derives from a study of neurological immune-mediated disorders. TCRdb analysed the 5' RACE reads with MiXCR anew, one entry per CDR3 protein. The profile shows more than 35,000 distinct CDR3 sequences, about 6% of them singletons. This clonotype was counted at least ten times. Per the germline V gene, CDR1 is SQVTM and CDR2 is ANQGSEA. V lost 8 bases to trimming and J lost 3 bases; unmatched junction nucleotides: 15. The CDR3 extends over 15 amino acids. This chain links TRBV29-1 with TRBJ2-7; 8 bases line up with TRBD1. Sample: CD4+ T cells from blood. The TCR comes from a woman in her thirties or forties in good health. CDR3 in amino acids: CSTTGTGFSFYEQYF. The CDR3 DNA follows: TGCAGCACCACCGGGACAGGCTTTTCGTTCTACGAGCAGTACTTC.